This passage covers 22 T cell receptor beta chains from one sample sequenced in a study of T-cell memory formation after mild COVID-19 (dated by TCRdb to the early 2020s). Library preparation used 5' RACE. The sequencer was an Illumina NovaSeq 6000. The public reads were quality trimmed at Q25 with fastp and then assembled into clones with MiXCR by TCRdb, keeping productive beta chains. Rows with one shared CDR3 protein collapse into an entry with the most common genes and DNA. In all, the sample holds around 320,000 distinct CDR3 sequences, and around 15% of those were seen once. The ten largest clones represent around a fifth of the sample. Sequencing used PBMCs or a T cell subset sorted from them (not recorded which). The receptor source for this set is a man aged 18 to 30 who had mild COVID-19 (a few samples of this study predate the infection). The sample titles of this study are shuffled in the database, so cell type and time point are left out; the donor was told from shared clones.

This clonotype has ten or more counts. The chain combines TRBV7-2 with TRBJ2-5, with D perhaps being TRBD1 or TRBD2 (5 bases each). Germline assignment: CDR1 SGHTA and CDR2 FQGNSA. This CDR3 contains 12 residues. Trimming took 8 bases from V and 3 from J, leaving 10 bases between them. DNA for the CDR3: TGTGCCAGCGCCTGGGGGAAAGAGACCCAGTACTTC. Translation gives CASAWGKETQYF.

This clonotype came up many times. The V and J genes are TRBV7-2 and TRBJ2-3; maybe TRBD1 (6 bases). The CDR3 totals 17 residues. Trimming shortened V by 0 bases and J by 5 bases, and 18 bases separated the two germline ends. The germline gives CDR1 SGHTA, CDR2 FQGNSA. CDR3: CASSLAPRQAGQDTQYF. CDR3 DNA: TGTGCCAGCAGCTTAGCTCCTCGACAGGCAGGCCAAGATACGCAGTATTTT.

This clonotype occurred a few times. The chain carries TRBV7-9 and TRBJ2-3, with 8 bases that match TRBD2. V lost 5 bases to trimming and J lost 6 bases; unmatched junction nucleotides: 10. The CDR3 is 15 amino acids. In germline, CDR1 is SEHNR, CDR2 FQNEAQ (reference sequence). CDR3 residues: CASSMGPAGADTQYF. DNA for the CDR3: TGTGCCAGCAGCATGGGCCCAGCGGGGGCCGATACGCAGTATTTT.

This clonotype was detected only a few times. The chain couples TRBV3-1 to TRBJ2-1; 7 bases map to TRBD1. The CDR3 totals 15 residues. Trimming cost V 9 bases and J 7 bases; bases outside gene matches: 15. Per the germline V gene, CDR1 is LGHDT and CDR2 is YNNKEL (reference sequence). The CDR3 protein is CARQLMDRPANEQFF. CDR3 DNA sequence: TGTGCCAGACAACTAATGGACAGGCCGGCTAATGAGCAGTTCTTC.

In this sample, this clonotype turned up a few times. The chain carries TRBV13 and TRBJ2-5; D is unclear. Trimming took off 3 bases at V and 3 bases at J, with 11 bases between the two ends. The CDR3 is 14 residues long. The germline CDR1 and CDR2 sequences are PRHDT and FYEKMQ (reference sequence). As DNA, the CDR3 is TGTGCCAGCAGCTTCGGGCTGGGAAAAGAGACCCAGTACTTC. Protein sequence: CASSFGLGKETQYF.

This clonotype was counted only a few times. The rearrangement links TRBV5-1 to TRBJ1-2, with D unclear. Germline V gives CDR1 SGHRS, CDR2 YFSETQ. The V end was cut by 0 bases, the J end by 0 bases, with 6 bases between. This CDR3 contains 14 residues. This CDR3 is CASSLGTSNYGYTF. The CDR3 coding sequence is TGCGCCAGCAGCTTGGGAACCTCTAACTATGGCTACACCTTC.

This clonotype was seen more than once but under ten times. This chain links TRBV7-9 with TRBJ1-1, with no clear D. The V end lost 9 bases, the J end lost 0 bases, and 5 bases lay between the germline ends. The V gene's germline CDR1 is SEHNR and CDR2 FQNEAQ (reference sequence). The length of the CDR3 is 11 residues. CDR3 sequence reads: CASTMNTEAFF. As DNA, the CDR3 is TGTGCCAGTACAATGAACACTGAAGCTTTCTTT.

CDR3 residues: CASSPYTGPPYGYTF. The CDR3 DNA follows: TGTGCCAGCTCACCTTACACCGGGCCGCCCTATGGCTACACCTTC. The V and J genes are TRBV18 and TRBJ1-2; D not certain. V gave up 3 bases and J gave up 4 bases, with 15 bases separating them. The CDR3 covers 15 residues. Germline assignment: CDR1 KGHSH and CDR2 LQKENI.

Here the CDR3 reads CASTGTSPNEQFF. CDR3 in DNA: TGTGCCAGCACCGGGACTAGCCCCAATGAGCAGTTCTTC. The chain is built from TRBV6-2 or TRBV6-3 and TRBJ2-1, with TRBD2 identical over 9 bases. J gave up 6 bases and V 7 bases, and 4 bases lay outside the gene matches. Germline CDR1 reads MNHEY; CDR2 reads SVGEGT. The CDR3 has 13 amino acids.

In this sample, this clonotype turned up a few times. The CDR3 DNA reads as TGTGCCAGCTCACCGGGGTATAATCAGCCCCAGCATTTT. Its translation: CASSPGYNQPQHF. The chain has TRBV18 and TRBJ1-5; D remains unclear. The CDR3 runs to 13 residues. V was trimmed by 3 bases and J by 4 bases, leaving 7 bases between them. CDR1 is KGHSH and CDR2 is LQKENI in the germline V gene.

The table lists this clonotype with a few counts. This chain links TRBV5-4 with TRBJ2-5, with D possibly being TRBD2 (5 bases). Germline V gene sequence: CDR1 SGHNT, CDR2 YYREEE (reference sequence). Trimming cost V 0 bases and J 0 bases, with 9 bases left between them. The CDR3 spans 15 residues. In nucleotides, the CDR3 is TGTGCCAGCAGCTTGGATGTCGGGGACCAAGAGACCCAGTACTTC. Its protein product is CASSLDVGDQETQYF.

There are a few counts of this clonotype. The V call is TRBV5-1, the J call TRBJ2-2, with 8 bases aligning to TRBD1. The length of the CDR3 is 15 residues. Germline V lookup: CDR1 SGHRS, CDR2 YFSETQ. J lost 4 bases, V lost 4 bases, and 6 bases had no gene match. The CDR3 spells CASSTGQAGTGELFF. CDR3 nucleotides: TGCGCCAGCAGCACGGGACAGGCTGGCACCGGGGAGCTGTTTTTT.

This clonotype was recorded a few times. V gene TRBV4-3 combines with J gene TRBJ2-3; 13 bases map to TRBD2. Per germline, CDR1 LGHNA and CDR2 YSLEER. The trim removed 4 bases at V and 2 bases at J, leaving 12 bases unmatched. The CDR3 is 19 amino acids. The CDR3 sequence: CASSLGLAGLDSVTDTQYF. Here the CDR3 DNA reads TGCGCCAGCAGCCTGGGACTAGCGGGACTCGATTCAGTCACAGATACGCAGTATTTT.

The table lists this clonotype with a few counts. The chain is built from TRBV7-2 and TRBJ2-3, with 9 positions matching TRBD1. The ends lost 6 bases at V and 3 bases at J; junction bases unmatched: 7. The CDR3 extends over 15 amino acids. Germline CDR1 reads SGHTA; CDR2 reads FQGNSA. The CDR3 loop reads CASRLRDRVTDTQYF. CDR3 DNA: TGTGCCAGCAGACTCCGGGACAGGGTAACAGATACGCAGTATTTT.

This clonotype came up a few times. Being one base from a much bigger clone, this may be a read error. The V and J genes are TRBV6-5 and TRBJ2-7, with a tentative D call TRBD1 (6 bases). CDR1 and CDR2 (germline): MNHEY, SVGAGI. Trimming removed 5 bases at V and 7 bases at J, with 9 bases between. CDR3 length: 11 residues. CDR3 protein: CASSHREEQYF. Here the CDR3 DNA reads TGTGCCAGCAGTCACAGGGAGGAGCAGTACTTC.

This rearrangement joins TRBV15 to TRBJ1-2; 10 bases align to TRBD1. The germline CDR1 and CDR2 sequences are LNHNV and YYDKDF (reference sequence). Trimming cost V 4 bases and J 6 bases; bases outside gene matches: 5. The CDR3 has 14 residues. The CDR3: CATSIGDRGDGYTF. In DNA, the CDR3 is TGTGCCACCAGCATCGGGGACAGGGGAGATGGCTACACCTTC.

This sequence joins TRBV7-8 and TRBJ2-5; 11 bases align to TRBD2. Germline lookup yields CDR1 SGHVS and CDR2 FQNEAQ. Germline trimming cut 8 bases from V and 2 bases from J; bases unmatched to any gene: 7. This CDR3 spans 15 amino acids. Here the CDR3 DNA reads TGTGCCAGCCGAGAGGGACTAGCGGTACAAGAGACCCAGTACTTC. Residues: CASREGLAVQETQYF.

The genes are TRBV6-5 and TRBJ1-1, with D possibly matching TRBD1 (5 bases). The length of the CDR3 is 14 residues. Trimming cost V 2 bases and J 5 bases, with 12 bases left between them. Germline values: CDR1 MNHEY, CDR2 SVGAGI. The CDR3 reads CASSYGTGVTEAFF. CDR3 nucleotide sequence: TGTGCCAGCAGTTACGGGACGGGGGTTACTGAAGCTTTCTTT.

This clonotype was picked up a small number of times. The V call is TRBV4-3, the J call TRBJ1-2, with D uncertain. The V gene lost 0 bases and the J gene lost 5 bases, with 13 bases spanning the gap. Germline CDR1 is LGHNA and CDR2 is YSLEER. The CDR3 runs 15 residues. In DNA, the CDR3 is TGCGCCAGCAGCCAAGATACAGTAAGGGTTTATGGCTACACCTTC. Translation gives CASSQDTVRVYGYTF.

The V call is TRBV2, the J call TRBJ2-7, with D perhaps TRBD1 (6 bases). The V gene's germline CDR1 is SNHLY and CDR2 FYNNEI. The CDR3 is made up of 16 amino acids. V gave up 5 bases and J gave up 5 bases, with 22 bases separating them. The CDR3 DNA reads TGTGCCAGCAGTCGTAAGTGGTCCGTAACAGGGCACGAGCAGTACTTC. Translating gives CASSRKWSVTGHEQYF.

The chain uses TRBV15 and TRBJ2-3; 11 bases are shared with TRBD1. Per the germline V gene, CDR1 is LNHNV and CDR2 is YYDKDF (reference sequence). The CDR3 is made up of 17 amino acids. Losses at the gene ends were 0 bases for V and 2 bases for J; bases not matched to a gene: 4. In DNA, the CDR3 is TGTGCCACCAGCAGAGAGAAGGGACAGGGGGTCACAGATACGCAGTATTTT. Translated: CATSREKGQGVTDTQYF.

V is TRBV20-1 and J is TRBJ2-1; D is perhaps TRBD2 (6 bases). Germline V lookup: CDR1 DFQATT, CDR2 SNEGSKA (reference sequence). This CDR3 spans 16 amino acids. Between the trimmed V and J ends, which lost 0 bases and 1 base, there was a span of 13 bases. CDR3 residues: CSARDLGRGSYNEQFF. As DNA, the CDR3 is TGCAGTGCTAGAGATTTGGGTCGGGGGTCCTACAATGAGCAGTTCTTC.